The 2 T cell receptor beta chains below come from one sample, sequenced in a study of memory CD4+ T cells and cytomegalovirus serostatus. The sort gate was single viable CD3+CD4+CD8-CD45RO+ cells for memory CD4+ T cells. Sequencing was performed with immunoSEQ multiplex PCR; in TCRdb, only in-frame clones are kept and a portion is missing. The data show about 48,000 clones, with around 80% seen just once and 0.78% held by the top ten. Sequencing was carried out using memory CD4+ T cells from blood. The source of these receptors is an adult in good health and CMV-seronegative.

The chain joins TRBV2 to TRBJ1-1; D is uncertain. Germline V gives CDR1 SNHLY, CDR2 FYNNEI. V lost 6 bases and J lost 1, with 6 bases in between. The CDR3 is 12 amino acids. CDR3 in amino acids: CASSDANTEAFF. In nucleotides, the CDR3 is TGTGCCAGCAGCGACGCGAACACTGAAGCTTTCTTT.

The table lists this clone with a count of one. This chain connects TRBV15 to TRBJ1-2; D is unclear. From germline, CDR1 is LNHNV and CDR2 YYDKDF (reference sequence). This CDR3 has 13 amino acids. Trimming shortened V by 1 base and J by 7 bases, and 10 bases separated the two germline ends. The CDR3 bases are TGTGCCACCAGCAGAGTGATCCTTGGTGGCTACACCTTC. Protein sequence: CATSRVILGGYTF. The whole variable domain, filled in from reference TRBV15 and TRBJ1-2, reads DAMVIQNPRYQVTQFGKPVTLSCSQTLNHNVMYWYQQKSSQAPKLLFHYYDKDFNNEADTPDNFQSRRPNTSFCFLDIRSPGLGDTAMYLCATSRVILGGYTFGSGTRLTVV.